This is a list of T cell receptor beta chains from one sample in a study of blood T cell repertoires in COVID-19. Assay used: immunoSEQ multiplex PCR; TCRdb lists only in-frame clones, some missing. The profile shows 300,000 or so clones, over 80% of them singletons. Sequencing used peripheral blood. The origin of the receptors is a woman between 35 and 50 years old with acute or convalescent COVID-19. CDR3s include the opening cysteine and the closing phenylalanine or tryptophan. A D gene is named only where the DNA matches it firmly. A clone size is listed for some rows: how often the clone was seen (once, few, many), or a class if it is expanded.

j_gene | v_gene | abundance | d_gene | CDR3aa | CDR3nt
TRBJ2-3 | TRBV11-2 | NA | NA | CASSSPVAQYF | TGTGCCAGCAGCTCTCCGGTGGCGCAGTATTTT
TRBJ2-3 | TRBV5-6 | NA | TRBD2 | CASSPGRDAQYF | TGTGCCAGCAGCCCCGGGAGGGACGCGCAGTATTTT
TRBJ1-6 | TRBV7-2 | NA | NA | CASSLKWQGSYNSPLHF | TGTGCCAGCAGCTTAAAATGGCAGGGCTCCTATAATTCACCCCTCCACTTT
TRBJ2-5 | TRBV29-1 | NA | NA | CSVEVGAGLETQYF | TGCAGCGTTGAAGTGGGGGCAGGGCTGGAGACCCAGTACTTC
TRBJ1-3 | TRBV20-1 | NA | NA | CSADRERTIYF | TGCAGTGCGGACCGGGAGAGGACCATATATTTT
TRBJ2-4 | TRBV12-5 | NA | NA | CASGGWEVKNIQYF | TGTGCTAGTGGTGGCTGGGAGGTAAAAAACATTCAGTACTTC
TRBJ1-6 | TRBV5-4 | NA | TRBD1 | CASSFGTGNNSPLHF | TGTGCCAGCAGCTTTGGGACAGGGAATAATTCACCCCTCCACTTT
TRBJ1-3 | TRBV12-3/TRBV12-4 | NA | NA | CASSRGARNTIYF | TGTGCCAGCAGTCGAGGAGCTAGAAACACCATATATTTT
TRBJ1-2 | TRBV20-1 | NA | NA | CSSVANYGYTF | TGCAGCAGTGTGGCTAACTATGGCTACACCTTC
TRBJ2-1 | TRBV5-4 | NA | TRBD2 | CVSSPRGGAGVLEQFF | TGTGTCAGCAGCCCTCGGGGGGGAGCGGGGGTGCTTGAGCAGTTCTTC
TRBJ2-2 | TRBV2 | NA | TRBD1 | CASISGHILMGTGIGNTGELFF | TGTGCCAGCATTAGTGGGCATATCCTTATGGGGACAGGGATAGGGAACACCGGGGAGCTGTTTTTT
TRBJ1-1 | TRBV4-2 | NA | TRBD1 | CASSPETGSTEAFF | TGTGCCAGCAGCCCTGAGACAGGGTCCACTGAAGCTTTCTTT
TRBJ2-3 | TRBV9 | once | TRBD2 | CASSVGAGGLNTQYF | TGTGCCAGCAGCGTAGGAGCGGGGGGGCTGAATACGCAGTATTTT
TRBJ1-6 | TRBV7-9 | NA | TRBD1 | CASSLNTGGHSPLHF | TGTGCCAGCAGCTTAAACACAGGGGGCCATTCACCCCTCCACTTT
TRBJ1-4 | TRBV24-1 | NA | TRBD1 | CATSDPTGANEKLFF | TGTGCCACCAGTGACCCGACAGGGGCCAATGAAAAACTGTTTTTT
TRBJ1-1 | TRBV27 | NA | NA | CASSFLEAPEAFF | TGTGCCAGCAGTTTTCTGGAAGCGCCTGAAGCTTTCTTT
TRBJ1-5 | TRBV24-1 | NA | TRBD1 | CATSDFGQGDRQPQHF | TGTGCCACCAGTGACTTCGGACAGGGGGATCGCCAGCCCCAGCATTTT
TRBJ2-5 | TRBV7-2 | once | TRBD2 | CASSPGTSSETQYF | TGTGCCAGCAGCCCCGGGACTAGCTCAGAGACCCAGTACTTC
TRBJ1-5 | TRBV27 | NA | TRBD1 | CASSPGTASNQPQHF | TGTGCCAGCAGTCCTGGGACAGCTAGCAATCAGCCCCAGCATTTT
TRBJ2-3 | TRBV2 | NA | NA | CASSNTGADTQYF | TGTGCCAGCAGTAATACAGGTGCAGATACGCAGTATTTT
TRBJ1-2 | TRBV11-2 | NA | NA | CASSLWTDTNYGYTF | TGTGCCAGCAGCTTATGGACAGACACTAACTATGGCTACACCTTC
TRBJ2-1 | TRBV2 | NA | TRBD2 | CASLARGGPKFF | TGTGCCAGTCTTGCTCGGGGGGGGCCTAAGTTCTTC
TRBJ2-5 | TRBV4-2 | NA | TRBD2 | CASSQESLAGVETQYF | TGTGCCAGCAGCCAAGAATCACTAGCGGGGGTTGAGACCCAGTACTTC
TRBJ2-3 | TRBV11-2 | NA | NA | CASSFSPTDTQYF | TGTGCCAGCAGCTTCTCCCCCACAGATACGCAGTATTTT
TRBJ1-5 | TRBV10-3 | NA | NA | CAISEVGEQPQHF | TGTGCCATCAGTGAGGTCGGGGAACAGCCCCAGCATTTT
TRBJ2-1 | TRBV5-8 | NA | TRBD2 | CASTIMGGKYNEQFF | TGTGCCAGCACCATCATGGGAGGGAAGTACAATGAGCAGTTCTTC
TRBJ1-3 | TRBV9 | NA | NA | CASSVMGSAGNTIYF | TGTGCCAGCAGCGTAATGGGGAGCGCTGGAAACACCATATATTTT
TRBJ1-6 | TRBV7-2 | NA | NA | CASSSLNSPLHF | TGTGCCAGCAGCTCGCTAAATTCACCCCTCCACTTT
TRBJ2-4 | TRBV19 | NA | TRBD1 | CASSIRGHSKNIQYF | TGTGCCAGTAGTATCAGGGGGCACTCCAAAAACATTCAGTACTTC
TRBJ1-6 | TRBV21-1 | NA | NA | CASSSPSTGNSPLHF | TGTGCCAGCAGCAGTCCAAGTACGGGGAATTCACCCCTCCACTTT
TRBJ1-6 | TRBV11-1 | NA | TRBD1 | CASSARQGTDSPLHF | TGTGCCAGCAGCGCCAGACAGGGAACTGACTCACCCCTCCACTTT
TRBJ1-1 | TRBV7-6 | once | TRBD1 | CASSLSNRGNTEAFF | TGTGCCAGCAGCCTATCGAACAGGGGGAACACTGAAGCTTTCTTT
TRBJ1-6 | TRBV18 | NA | TRBD1 | CASSPITGGDSPLHF | TGTGCCAGCTCACCGATCACAGGGGGCGATTCACCCCTCCACTTT
TRBJ1-6 | TRBV10-2 | NA | TRBD1 | CASSEVTGNSPLHF | TGCGCCAGCAGTGAGGTGACAGGGAATTCACCCCTCCACTTT
TRBJ2-3 | TRBV19 | NA | NA | CASSMRHASTDTQYF | TGTGCCAGTAGTATGAGACACGCGAGCACAGATACGCAGTATTTT
TRBJ2-3 | TRBV5-4 | NA | TRBD2 | CASRGAGGSEDTQYF | TGTGCCTCACGAGGTGCGGGGGGGTCTGAAGATACGCAGTATTTT
TRBJ1-5 | TRBV21-1 | NA | NA | CASSKMIGGNQPQHF | TGTGCCAGCAGCAAAATGATTGGGGGGAATCAGCCCCAGCATTTT
TRBJ2-3 | TRBV2 | NA | NA | CASWAGIIDTQYF | TGTGCCAGCTGGGCAGGGATCATAGATACGCAGTATTTT
TRBJ2-2 | TRBV12-3/TRBV12-4 | NA | TRBD2 | CASSLGGAGELFF | TGTGCCAGCAGTTTGGGGGGGGCCGGGGAGCTGTTTTTT
TRBJ1-2 | TRBV5-4 | NA | TRBD1 | CASSLGTGDGYTF | TGTGCCAGCAGCCTCGGGACAGGGGATGGCTACACCTTC
TRBJ1-6 | TRBV19 | NA | NA | CASREGHYNSPLHF | TGTGCCAGTAGGGAGGGCCACTATAATTCACCCCTCCACTTT
TRBJ1-2 | TRBV6-5 | NA | NA | CASDPRGAYGYTF | TGTGCCAGCGATCCCCGGGGGGCCTATGGCTACACCTTC
TRBJ1-2 | TRBV15 | NA | TRBD1 | CATSRDFVTGVDGYTF | TGTGCCACCAGCAGAGATTTTGTGACAGGGGTGGATGGCTACACCTTC
TRBJ1-2 | TRBV19 | NA | NA | CASRDGTTRSHGYTF | TGTGCCAGCCGGGACGGGACAACCAGGAGTCATGGCTACACCTTC
TRBJ1-4 | TRBV4-1 | NA | NA | CASSQGRLEKLFF | TGCGCCAGCAGCCAGGGGCGGCTCGAAAAACTGTTTTTT
TRBJ2-5 | TRBV3-1/TRBV3-2 | NA | TRBD1 | CASSHRGPGTALETQYF | TGTGCCAGCAGCCACAGGGGCCCCGGGACAGCCTTAGAGACCCAGTACTTC
TRBJ1-2 | TRBV30 | NA | TRBD1 | CAWNPDRGSTGYTF | TGTGCCTGGAACCCTGACAGGGGGTCCACTGGCTACACCTTC
TRBJ2-1 | TRBV19 | NA | TRBD2 | CASSGLASGGGRVGNEQFF | TGTGCCAGTAGTGGGTTGGCTAGCGGGGGGGGCCGTGTCGGGAATGAGCAGTTCTTC
TRBJ1-2 | TRBV27 | NA | NA | CASSDRLFYGYTF | TGTGCCAGCAGTGACCGACTATTCTATGGCTACACCTTC
TRBJ2-2 | TRBV7-9 | NA | NA | CASSLRGTGELFF | TGTGCCAGCAGCTTAAGGGGTACCGGGGAGCTGTTTTTT
TRBJ2-6 | TRBV30 | once | TRBD1 | CAWSLSGQEPSGANVLTF | TGTGCCTGGAGTTTATCGGGACAGGAACCCTCTGGGGCCAACGTCCTGACTTTC
TRBJ1-5 | TRBV5-1 | NA | NA | CASSLGQGGSQPQHF | TGCGCCAGCAGCTTGGGTCAGGGAGGGAGTCAGCCCCAGCATTTT
TRBJ2-1 | TRBV4-1 | NA | TRBD2 | CASSQVGLAALTYNEQFF | TGCGCCAGCAGCCAAGTGGGTCTAGCGGCCCTCACTTACAATGAGCAGTTCTTC
TRBJ2-1 | TRBV10-3 | NA | NA | CAVRSPSHGEQFF | TGTGCCGTCCGGAGCCCCTCGCATGGGGAGCAGTTCTTC
TRBJ2-3 | TRBV24-1 | once | NA | CATSDLHAWSGTDTQYF | TGTGCCACCAGTGATTTGCACGCCTGGAGCGGCACAGATACGCAGTATTTT